The 13 T cell receptor beta chains listed next were all sequenced from one sample in a study of cytomegalovirus exposure and HLA in healthy donors. The PCR ran on 60 Vbeta and 13 Jbeta primers. The assay was immunoSEQ multiplex PCR, and TCRdb's table has in-frame clones only and misses some. The table shows about 130,000 clones, with 80% occurring only once. Sequencing used PBMCs. These receptor sequences come from a woman aged 40-49 years in good health and CMV-seronegative.

This rearrangement joins TRBV7-9 to TRBJ2-7; weak D call: TRBD2 (6 bases). The CDR3 is 16 amino acids. V shed 2 bases and J shed 4 bases, with 18 bases lying between them. Per the germline V gene, CDR1 is SEHNR and CDR2 is FQNEAQ (reference sequence). This CDR3 is CASSLRDSESPYEQYF. The CDR3 bases are TGTGCCAGCAGCTTAAGGGACTCTGAGAGCCCGTACGAGCAGTACTTC.

The chain employs TRBV5-1 and TRBJ2-5, with TRBD1 identical over 9 bases. The V gene's germline CDR1 is SGHRS and CDR2 YFSETQ. This CDR3 contains 13 residues. Trimming removed 7 bases from V and 2 bases from J; junction bases left unmatched: 3. CDR3 loop: CASGTGRQETQYF. The CDR3 region has the DNA TGCGCCAGCGGGACAGGGAGGCAAGAGACCCAGTACTTC.

The V call is TRBV10-3, the J call TRBJ2-1; 7 bases agree with TRBD2. J was trimmed by 5 bases and V by 4 bases; bases with no gene match: 8. The germline V gene has CDR1 ENHRY and CDR2 SYGVKD. The length of the CDR3 is 15 residues. The CDR3 spells CAISGPGEGNNEQFF. CDR3 bases: TGTGCCATCAGTGGGCCGGGGGAGGGAAACAATGAGCAGTTCTTC.

The J gene is TRBJ1-1, the V gene TRBV6-1; 7 nucleotides line up with TRBD1. The CDR3 length is 15 residues. The germline V gene has CDR1 MNHNS and CDR2 SASEGT. V lost 7 bases, J lost 7 bases, and 15 bases stayed unmatched. In DNA form, the CDR3 reads TGTGCCAGCATCCCTCGACAGGGCGCCGGCCGTGAAGCTTTCTTT. Protein product: CASIPRQGAGREAFF.

This clone was observed a few times. Other nucleotide sequences from this sample produce the same CDR3. The V and J genes are TRBV2 and TRBJ1-6; 10 bases agree with TRBD1. The CDR3 contains 14 residues. J lost 8 bases, V lost 6 bases, and 4 bases had no gene match. Germline CDR1 and CDR2: SNHLY and FYNNEI. This CDR3 reads CASSRDRGYSPLHF. The CDR3 DNA reads TGTGCCAGCAGCCGGGACAGGGGCTATTCACCCCTCCACTTT. The whole variable domain, filled in from reference TRBV2 and TRBJ1-6, reads EPEVTQTPSHQVTQMGQEVILRCVPISNHLYFYWYRQILGQKVEFLVSFYNNEISEKSEIFDDQFSVERPDGSNFTLKIRSTKLEDSAMYFCASSRDRGYSPLHFGNGTRLTVT.

This clone was seen only once. The chain has TRBV4-3 and TRBJ2-2; weak D call: TRBD2 (6 bases). Germline V gene lookup returns CDR1 LGHNA and CDR2 YSLEER. Trimming cost V 4 bases and J 5 bases, with 14 bases left between them. This CDR3 spans 15 amino acids. The CDR3 nucleotides read TGCGCCAGCAGCCTCCTAGCGAGCGGAACCGGGGAGCTGTTTTTT. This gives the protein CASSLLASGTGELFF.

The rearrangement links TRBV5-6 to TRBJ2-1; no reliable D call. The V gene's germline CDR1 is SGHDT and CDR2 YYEEEE. Trimming stripped 0 bases from V and 8 bases from J, with 15 bases between. The CDR3 is 15 amino acids. DNA of the CDR3: TGTGCCAGCAGCTTGGATCTAGTAAGGTTTTATGAGCAGTTCTTC. Its translation is CASSLDLVRFYEQFF.

The chain recombines TRBV18 with TRBJ1-1; 7 bases align to TRBD1. V shed 5 bases and J 3 bases; nucleotides not matched to a gene: 12. CDR3 length: 16 amino acids. Germline CDR1 is KGHSH and CDR2 is LQKENI. CDR3 bases: TGTGCCAGCTCAAAAACGGGACAGAACGAGGACACTGAAGCTTTCTTT. As protein: CASSKTGQNEDTEAFF.

This chain connects TRBV7-2 to TRBJ1-1; the D gene is possibly TRBD1 (6 bases). The CDR3 loop spans 17 amino acids. The V end was cut by 2 bases, the J end by 0 bases, with 16 bases between. The germline gives CDR1 SGHTA, CDR2 FQGNSA. The CDR3 nucleotides read TGTGCCAGCAGCTTAAGGGGAAGGGGGAGCATGAACACTGAAGCTTTCTTT. It specifies CASSLRGRGSMNTEAFF.

The J gene is TRBJ1-5, the V gene TRBV6-1; the D is unclear. CDR1 and CDR2 (germline): MNHNS, SASEGT. The CDR3 has 13 residues. The V end was cut by 1 base, the J end by 7 bases, with 8 bases between. CDR3 sequence reads: CASSEGALQPQHF. The CDR3 DNA reads TGTGCCAGCAGTGAAGGGGCCCTGCAGCCCCAGCATTTT.

This rearrangement joins TRBV29-1 to TRBJ1-4, with D tentatively TRBD1 (5 bases). The CDR3 is 13 residues long. Germline-derived CDR1 and CDR2 are SQVTM and ANQGSEA. The V gene lost 7 bases and the J gene lost 5 bases, with 14 bases spanning the gap. CDR3 DNA: TGCAGCGGAGTACAGGATGGGAATGAAAAACTGTTTTTT. It specifies CSGVQDGNEKLFF.

V gene TRBV5-4 combines with J gene TRBJ2-6, with TRBD1 identical over 7 bases. Germline values: CDR1 SGHNT, CDR2 YYREEE (reference sequence). The CDR3 runs 16 residues. Germline trimming cut 4 bases from V and 4 bases from J; bases unmatched to any gene: 8. CDR3 nucleotides: TGTGCCAGCAGCCACAGACAGGGTGGCGGGGCCAACGTCCTGACTTTC. Residues: CASSHRQGGGANVLTF.

This clone turned up a few times. V usage is TRBV7-3 and J usage is TRBJ1-1; the D gene is possibly TRBD1 (5 bases). Germline CDR1 is SGHTA and CDR2 is FQGTGA. Between the trimmed V and J ends, which lost 6 bases and 1 base, there was a span of 6 bases. This CDR3 contains 12 residues. This chain's CDR3 is CASRGPNTEAFF. The CDR3 DNA reads TGTGCCAGCAGGGGGCCGAACACTGAAGCTTTCTTT.